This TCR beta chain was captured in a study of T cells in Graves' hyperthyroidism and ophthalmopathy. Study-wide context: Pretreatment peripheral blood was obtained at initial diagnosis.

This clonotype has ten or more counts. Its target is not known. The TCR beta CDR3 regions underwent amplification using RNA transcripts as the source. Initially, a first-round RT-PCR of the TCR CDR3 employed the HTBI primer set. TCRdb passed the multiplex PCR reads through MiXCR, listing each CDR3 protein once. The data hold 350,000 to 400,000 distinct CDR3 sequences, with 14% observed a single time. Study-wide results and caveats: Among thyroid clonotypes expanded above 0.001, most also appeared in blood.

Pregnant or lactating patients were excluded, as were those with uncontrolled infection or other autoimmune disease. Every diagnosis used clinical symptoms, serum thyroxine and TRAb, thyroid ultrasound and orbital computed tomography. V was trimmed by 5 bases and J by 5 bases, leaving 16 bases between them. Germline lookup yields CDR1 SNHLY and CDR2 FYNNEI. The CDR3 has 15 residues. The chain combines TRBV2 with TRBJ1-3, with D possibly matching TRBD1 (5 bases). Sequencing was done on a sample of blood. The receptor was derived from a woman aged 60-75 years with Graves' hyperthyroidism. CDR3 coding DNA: TGTGCCAGCAGTCTACGGACACCTCCCCGAAACACCATATATTTT. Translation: CASSLRTPPRNTIYF.